The 22 T cell receptor beta chains below all came from one sample that was sequenced in a study of blood T cell repertoires in COVID-19. The method was immunoSEQ multiplex PCR; TCRdb's version includes in-frame clones alone and lacks a portion of them. The table has 200,000 to 250,000 clones, approximately 78% seen once; the top ten hold 5.2%. Sample: peripheral blood. The origin of the receptors is a woman aged 70-85 years with COVID-19, enrolled during active disease.

The chain couples TRBV30 to TRBJ1-1; 9 nucleotides match TRBD1. The CDR3 totals 11 residues. Germline V gene sequence: CDR1 GTSNPN, CDR2 SVGIG (reference sequence). With 0 bases clipped from V and 10 bases from J, the junction kept 0 bases outside the gene matches. CDR3 nucleotides: TGTGCCTGGAGTGTACAGGGGGCAGCTTTCTTT. Translated: CAWSVQGAAFF.

The chain joins TRBV10-2 to TRBJ1-6, with a weak D call TRBD1 (6 bases). Germline V gene data show CDR1 as WSHSY and CDR2 as SAAADI. V lost 10 bases, J lost 7 bases, and 17 bases lay in between. The CDR3 has 14 residues. The CDR3 loop reads CATNYGGPNSPLHF. The CDR3 nucleotides read TGCGCCACCAATTACGGGGGGCCGAATTCACCCCTCCACTTT.

The chain uses TRBV9 and TRBJ2-1, with 7 positions matching TRBD1. The V gene end was trimmed by 4 bases and the J gene end by 2 bases; junction bases not matched to a gene: 6. Germline values: CDR1 SGDLS, CDR2 YYNGEE. The CDR3 contains 15 residues. CDR3 in DNA: TGTGCCAGCAGCTTGACAGGGTCCCCCTACAATGAGCAGTTCTTC. It codes for CASSLTGSPYNEQFF.

This clone was observed a handful of times. V usage is TRBV2 and J usage is TRBJ1-2, with 7 bases aligning to TRBD1. Germline loops: CDR1 SNHLY, CDR2 FYNNEI. The CDR3 totals 13 residues. J was trimmed by 6 bases and V by 6 bases; bases with no gene match: 7. CDR3 region: CASSAGQENGYTF. The CDR3 bases are TGTGCCAGCAGCGCAGGACAGGAAAATGGCTACACCTTC. Filled out from reference TRBV2 and TRBJ1-2, the complete variable domain reads EPEVTQTPSHQVTQMGQEVILRCVPISNHLYFYWYRQILGQKVEFLVSFYNNEISEKSEIFDDQFSVERPDGSNFTLKIRSTKLEDSAMYFCASSAGQENGYTFGSGTRLTVV.

This clone was picked up a small number of times. The J gene is TRBJ1-1, the V gene TRBV30; D not resolved. The CDR3 extends over 12 amino acids. Trimming left V 6 bases short and J 3 bases short, with 11 bases between. Germline V gene data show CDR1 as GTSNPN and CDR2 as SVGIG (reference sequence). The CDR3 DNA reads as TGTGCCTGTCGAAGCGGGCACACTGAAGCTTTCTTT. Its translation is CACRSGHTEAFF.

This clone was observed a single time. This chain joins TRBV5-5 and TRBJ1-1; D unresolved. Trimming took 0 bases from V and 7 from J, leaving 10 bases between them. Germline values: CDR1 SGHKS, CDR2 YYEKEE (reference sequence). The CDR3 has 13 amino acids. The CDR3 sequence is CASSLGGVLEAFF. CDR3 nucleotides: TGTGCCAGCAGCTTGGGAGGAGTCCTTGAAGCTTTCTTT.

The rearrangement links TRBV7-9 to TRBJ2-5; D gene ambiguous. Per germline, CDR1 SEHNR and CDR2 FQNEAQ (reference sequence). The length of the CDR3 is 14 residues. V was clipped by 3 bases and J by 2 bases, with 10 bases between them. CDR3 in DNA: TGTGCCAGCAGCTTTCGTTACAGACAAGAGACCCAGTACTTC. As protein: CASSFRYRQETQYF.

The chain recombines TRBV7-2 with TRBJ2-1, with 7 positions matching TRBD2. J lost 9 bases, V lost 5 bases, and 10 bases had no gene match. Germline V CDR1 and CDR2: SGHTA, FQGNSA. The CDR3 covers 14 residues. The CDR3 DNA reads TGTGCCAGCAGCCACGCGGGAGTGTTTGGTGAGCAGTTCTTC. Translating it yields CASSHAGVFGEQFF.

The rearrangement links TRBV2 to TRBJ1-2; D is undetermined. The CDR3 covers 12 residues. V dropped 7 bases and J dropped 8 bases, with 14 bases sitting between them. Germline V gene lookup returns CDR1 SNHLY and CDR2 FYNNEI. As DNA, the CDR3 is TGTGCCAGCATAGGGAGCTTCAGGGGCTACACCTTC. Translated: CASIGSFRGYTF.

The chain recombines TRBV19 with TRBJ2-2; 11 positions agree with TRBD1. The J segment lost 3 bases and the V segment lost 8 bases, leaving 8 bases of the junction unmatched. Looked up from germline, CDR1 is LNHDA and CDR2 is SQIVND (reference sequence). The CDR3 loop spans 16 amino acids. The CDR3 protein is CASRDRTGGDTGELFF. CDR3 in DNA: TGTGCCAGTCGGGATCGGACAGGGGGCGACACCGGGGAGCTGTTTTTT.

In its sample, this clone was seen a few times. The rearrangement links TRBV19 to TRBJ1-5; 12 nucleotides align to TRBD1. Germline V CDR1 and CDR2: LNHDA, SQIVND (reference sequence). The CDR3 consists of 16 residues. The V segment lost 6 bases and the J segment 2 bases; nucleotides outside the gene matches: 5. The CDR3: CASRGTGGFGNQPQHF. DNA of the CDR3: TGTGCCAGTAGGGGGACAGGGGGCTTCGGCAATCAGCCCCAGCATTTT. The full variable domain, rest sourced from reference TRBV19 and TRBJ1-5, is DGGITQSPKYLFRKEGQNVTLSCEQNLNHDAMYWYRQDPGQGLRLIYYSQIVNDFQKGDIAEGYSVSREKKESFPLTVTSAQKNPTAFYLCASRGTGGFGNQPQHFGDGTRLSIL.

In its sample, this clone was seen once. V is TRBV2 and J is TRBJ2-2; 7 bases are a match to TRBD2. The V gene's germline CDR1 is SNHLY and CDR2 FYNNEI. The trim removed 8 bases at V and 3 bases at J, leaving 12 bases unmatched. The CDR3 runs 16 residues. The CDR3 loop is CASRGLRREYTGELFF. DNA for the CDR3: TGTGCCAGCCGGGGGTTACGGCGGGAGTACACCGGGGAGCTGTTTTTT.

This chain connects TRBV27 to TRBJ2-5; TRBD2 matches at 12 bases. The trim removed 3 bases at V and 4 bases at J, leaving 12 bases unmatched. The CDR3 totals 18 residues. Germline values: CDR1 MNHEY, CDR2 SMNVEV (reference sequence). CDR3 nucleotides: TGTGCCAGCAGTTTGAGGGGGCTAGCGGGAGGGCCGGGAGAGACCCAGTACTTC. This codes for CASSLRGLAGGPGETQYF.

This clone was observed once. J is TRBJ2-7 and V is TRBV10-3; TRBD1 matches 7 bases. Trimming took 3 bases from V and 3 from J; bases not matched to a gene: 8. The CDR3 has 15 amino acids. CDR1 is ENHRY, CDR2 SYGVKD, per germline. The CDR3 protein is CAISDRDRASYEQYF. As DNA, the CDR3 is TGTGCCATCAGTGACAGAGACAGGGCCAGCTACGAGCAGTACTTC.

The gene calls are TRBV5-6 and TRBJ1-5, with 7 positions matching TRBD1. The CDR3 length is 15 residues. Germline V gene data show CDR1 as SGHDT and CDR2 as YYEEEE. The junction had 7 bases not matched to a gene; V was cut back by 4 bases and J by 3 bases. Written as DNA, the CDR3 is TGTGCCAGCAGCCGGAGGGGGCTTTACAATCAGCCCCAGCATTTT. Translated: CASSRRGLYNQPQHF. Filled out from reference TRBV5-6 and TRBJ1-5, the complete variable domain reads DAGVTQSPTHLIKTRGQQVTLRCSPKSGHDTVSWYQQALGQGPQFIFQYYEEEERQRGNFPDRFSGHQFPNYSSELNVNALLLGDSALYLCASSRRGLYNQPQHFGDGTRLSIL.

A remark on this clone: Other DNA sequences in this specimen translate into the identical CDR3. The rearrangement joins TRBV6-2 or TRBV6-3 to TRBJ1-2; 7 bases map to TRBD1. The V segment lost 2 bases and the J segment 8 bases; nucleotides outside the gene matches: 8. The length of the CDR3 is 14 residues. Germline assignment: CDR1 MNHEY and CDR2 SVGEGT. Here the CDR3 reads CASSYPGTVYGYTF. In nucleotides, the CDR3 is TGTGCCAGCAGTTACCCCGGGACAGTCTACGGCTACACCTTC.

The chain recombines TRBV6-5 with TRBJ2-7; 10 bases line up with TRBD1. Germline assignment: CDR1 MNHEY and CDR2 SVGAGI. Germline trimming cut 4 bases from V and 0 bases from J; bases unmatched to any gene: 6. The CDR3 totals 16 residues. The chain's CDR3 is CASSSPDRGISYEQYF. The CDR3, as DNA: TGTGCCAGCAGTTCCCCGGACAGGGGGATCTCCTACGAGCAGTACTTC.

The chain uses TRBV7-9 and TRBJ2-1, with 9 bases identical to TRBD2. Trimming took 0 bases from V and 9 from J; bases not matched to a gene: 3. The CDR3 spans 14 residues. CDR1 and CDR2 from the germline V gene are SEHNR and FQNEAQ (reference sequence). DNA of the CDR3: TGTGCCAGCAGCTTAGCGGGGACTAGCCTTGAGCAGTTCTTC. Amino acid sequence: CASSLAGTSLEQFF.

The CDR3 nucleotides read TGTGCCAGCAGCCCCGACAGCCCAACTAATGAAAAACTGTTTTTT. Amino acids: CASSPDSPTNEKLFF. The chain is built from TRBV7-9 and TRBJ1-4; TRBD1 might be the D (5 bases). V lost 5 bases, J lost 0 bases, and 10 bases lay in between. The CDR3 is 15 amino acids. Germline V gives CDR1 SEHNR, CDR2 FQNEAQ (reference sequence).

The rearrangement links TRBV7-2 to TRBJ1-2; no clear D. Trimming cost V 0 bases and J 4 bases, with 3 bases left between them. Germline-derived CDR1 and CDR2 are SGHTA and FQGNSA. The CDR3 loop spans 12 amino acids. The CDR3 loop is CASSLASYGYTF. DNA of the CDR3: TGTGCCAGCAGCTTAGCCAGCTATGGCTACACCTTC.

This clone was seen a single time. Other DNA variants within this sample encode the same CDR3. V gene TRBV4-3 combines with J gene TRBJ1-1, with TRBD1 matching 9 bases. V shed 3 bases and J 5 bases; nucleotides not matched to a gene: 1. Germline CDR1 is LGHNA and CDR2 is YSLEER. The CDR3 has 13 residues. CDR3 protein: CASSQDRGTEAFF. The DNA of the CDR3 is TGCGCCAGCAGCCAGGACAGGGGAACTGAAGCTTTCTTT.

The chain has TRBV5-6 and TRBJ1-6; a weak D match, TRBD1 (6 bases). Germline assignment: CDR1 SGHDT and CDR2 YYEEEE. V lost 4 bases, J lost 6 bases, and 17 bases lay in between. The CDR3 is 16 residues long. The CDR3 spells CASSIKPGQSNSPLHF. CDR3 DNA: TGTGCCAGCAGCATAAAACCGGGACAAAGTAATTCACCCCTCCACTTT.